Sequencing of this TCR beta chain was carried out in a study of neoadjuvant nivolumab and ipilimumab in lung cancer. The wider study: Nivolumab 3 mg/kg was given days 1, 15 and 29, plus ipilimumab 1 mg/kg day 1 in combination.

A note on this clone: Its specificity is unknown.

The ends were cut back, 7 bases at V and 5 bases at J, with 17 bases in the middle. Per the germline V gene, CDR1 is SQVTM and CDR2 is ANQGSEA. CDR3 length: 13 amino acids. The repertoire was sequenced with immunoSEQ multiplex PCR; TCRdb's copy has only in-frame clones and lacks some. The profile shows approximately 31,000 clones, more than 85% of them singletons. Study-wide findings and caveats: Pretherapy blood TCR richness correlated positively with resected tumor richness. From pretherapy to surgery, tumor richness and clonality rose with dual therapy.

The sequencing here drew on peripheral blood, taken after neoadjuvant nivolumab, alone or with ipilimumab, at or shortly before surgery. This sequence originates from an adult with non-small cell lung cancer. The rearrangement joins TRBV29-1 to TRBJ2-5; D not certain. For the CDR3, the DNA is TGCAGCGCTGCCCCTAGGGCTCGGGAGACCCAGTACTTC. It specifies CSAAPRARETQYF.